This entry lists 12 T cell receptor beta chains sequenced from one sample in a study of OX40 agonist ivuxolimab in advanced cancers. The method was the immunoSEQ multiplex PCR assay. The table comes from immuneACCESS by way of TCRdb, which keeps in-frame sequences with V and J called. Part of the clones is missing from these tables; in studies checked, under half for an unresolved V gene and the rest for unknown reasons. Counted in this sample were 91,000 or so clones; over 75% of them appeared once. The ten largest clones take up just under 2% of the sample. Sequencing was performed on CD4+ or CD8+ T cells sorted from blood, taken in a trial of the OX40 agonist ivuxolimab. These TCRs come from an adult with an advanced solid tumor such as melanoma, head and neck, liver or kidney cancer.

The rearrangement links TRBV5-1 to TRBJ2-5; TRBD1 matches 9 bases. CDR1 and CDR2 (germline): SGHRS, YFSETQ. The CDR3 is made up of 16 amino acids. The ends lost 2 bases at V and 4 bases at J; junction bases unmatched: 9. CDR3 loop: CASSLWGQGALETQYF. CDR3 sequence (DNA): TGCGCCAGCAGCTTATGGGGACAGGGAGCGTTAGAGACCCAGTACTTC.

This rearrangement joins TRBV1 to TRBJ2-1; TRBD2 was called by the table and not checked on the DNA. TRBV1 is reported as a pseudogene. The CDR3 covers 17 residues. The CDR3 loop is CTSSQRRGLAEFNEQFF. In nucleotides, the CDR3 is TGCACCAGCAGCCAGAGGAGGGGACTAGCGGAATTCAATGAGCAGTTCTTC.

This clone was detected only once. The chain has TRBV5-4 and TRBJ1-4; D unresolved. V was shortened by 5 bases and J by 6 bases, with 17 bases between the two germline ends. The germline V gene has CDR1 SGHNT and CDR2 YYREEE (reference sequence). CDR3 length: 15 amino acids. CDR3 sequence: CASSLKMDGDEKLFF. CDR3 nucleotides: TGTGCCAGCAGTCTGAAGATGGACGGGGATGAAAAACTGTTTTTT.

This clone was seen a single time. The chain links TRBV5-1 to TRBJ2-7, with D tentatively TRBD2 (6 bases). This CDR3 comprises 15 residues. Trimming removed 4 bases at V and 2 bases at J, with 16 bases between. Looked up from germline, CDR1 is SGHRS and CDR2 is YFSETQ. The CDR3 is CASSPGGAEPYEQYF. CDR3 sequence (DNA): TGCGCCAGCAGCCCCGGGGGAGCGGAACCCTACGAGCAGTACTTC.

V and J are TRBV7-2 and TRBJ2-1; D may be TRBD2 (6 bases). There are 14 residues in the CDR3. Trimming removed 2 bases at V and 5 bases at J, with 10 bases between. CDR1 and CDR2 (germline): SGHTA, FQGNSA. DNA of the CDR3: TGTGCCAGCAGCTTATCGGCGGGGCACAATGAGCAGTTCTTC. Protein: CASSLSAGHNEQFF.

This clone showed up just once. The V call is TRBV5-1, the J call TRBJ1-4; D is possibly TRBD1 (6 bases). The CDR3 is 15 amino acids. Germline CDR1 and CDR2: SGHRS and YFSETQ. Trimming pared 0 bases from V and 6 bases from J, leaving 12 bases between. The CDR3 DNA reads as TGCGCCAGCAGCTTGGCCCCCGGGGGCGATGAAAAACTGTTTTTT. It yields the protein CASSLAPGGDEKLFF.

V is TRBV18 and J is TRBJ2-1; D perhaps matches TRBD1 (6 bases). V lost 1 base and J lost 3, with 16 bases in between. CDR1 KGHSH and CDR2 LQKENI come from the germline V gene. The CDR3 runs 17 residues. In DNA form, the CDR3 reads TGTGCCAGCTCACCACAGATGGCAGGGGATTTCTACAATGAGCAGTTCTTC. Amino acids: CASSPQMAGDFYNEQFF.

This rearrangement joins TRBV2 to TRBJ2-7; a possible D gene is TRBD2 (6 bases). This CDR3 has 15 residues. The germline gives CDR1 SNHLY, CDR2 FYNNEI. V lost 6 bases, J lost 3 bases, and 18 bases lay in between. The chain's CDR3 is CASRANKAGVYEQYF. The CDR3 DNA reads as TGTGCCAGCAGAGCCAATAAAGCGGGTGTCTACGAGCAGTACTTC.

The genes are TRBV9 and TRBJ2-5; 12 bases line up with TRBD2. The CDR3 has 16 residues. Per the germline V gene, CDR1 is SGDLS and CDR2 is YYNGEE. V shed 4 bases and J 0 bases; nucleotides not matched to a gene: 4. The CDR3 sequence: CASSSSGRAYQETQYF. The DNA for the CDR3 is TGTGCCAGCAGCTCTAGCGGGAGGGCGTACCAAGAGACCCAGTACTTC. Together with reference TRBV9 and TRBJ2-5, the CDR3 gives the full variable domain: DSGVTQTPKHLITATGQRVTLRCSPRSGDLSVYWYQQSLDQGLQFLIQYYNGEERAKGNILERFSAQQFPDLHSELNLSSLELGDSALYFCASSSSGRAYQETQYFGPGTRLLVL.

V and J are TRBV30 and TRBJ1-2, with D possibly being TRBD1 (5 bases). V lost 1 base to trimming and J lost 8 bases, with 11 bases between them. CDR3 length: 12 amino acids. Germline V gene sequence: CDR1 GTSNPN, CDR2 SVGIG (reference sequence). The DNA of the CDR3 is TGTGCCTGGAGTGGGCAGGGCGGGGGCTACACCTTC. This codes for CAWSGQGGGYTF.

The rearrangement joins TRBV14 to TRBJ2-2; 11 positions agree with TRBD1. The germline V gene has CDR1 SGHDN and CDR2 FVKESK. The CDR3 sequence is 16 residues long. Trimming took 5 bases from V and 6 from J; bases not matched to a gene: 8. The CDR3 sequence: CASSIRTGGAAGELFF. CDR3 nucleotide sequence: TGTGCCAGCAGCATACGGACAGGGGGCGCGGCCGGGGAGCTGTTTTTT.

The J gene is TRBJ2-5, the V gene TRBV6-6, with 11 bases that match TRBD2. This CDR3 spans 13 amino acids. CDR1 is MNHNY, CDR2 SVGAGI, per germline (reference sequence). Trimming took 6 bases from V and 5 from J; bases not matched to a gene: 2. The CDR3 region is CASSRTSGETQYF. As DNA, the CDR3 is TGTGCCAGCAGCCGGACTAGCGGGGAGACCCAGTACTTC.